This T cell receptor beta chain was sequenced during a study of T cell responses to AZD1222 COVID-19 vaccine. V dropped 4 bases and J dropped 7 bases, with 14 bases sitting between them. The germline CDR1 and CDR2 sequences are SGHTA and FQGNSA. The CDR3 spans 13 residues. TCRdb's copy holds only in-frame clones and misses some; the assay was immunoSEQ multiplex PCR. Among about 150,000 clones listed, around nine tenths were seen once. This rearrangement joins TRBV7-2 to TRBJ2-7; D unclear. The clonotype comes from an adult in good health. Sequencing was performed on peripheral blood, taken on day 0 of AZD1222 vaccination. The CDR3 protein is CASSSGWVGEQYF. The CDR3, as DNA: TGTGCCAGCAGCTCCGGGTGGGTGGGGGAGCAGTACTTC.